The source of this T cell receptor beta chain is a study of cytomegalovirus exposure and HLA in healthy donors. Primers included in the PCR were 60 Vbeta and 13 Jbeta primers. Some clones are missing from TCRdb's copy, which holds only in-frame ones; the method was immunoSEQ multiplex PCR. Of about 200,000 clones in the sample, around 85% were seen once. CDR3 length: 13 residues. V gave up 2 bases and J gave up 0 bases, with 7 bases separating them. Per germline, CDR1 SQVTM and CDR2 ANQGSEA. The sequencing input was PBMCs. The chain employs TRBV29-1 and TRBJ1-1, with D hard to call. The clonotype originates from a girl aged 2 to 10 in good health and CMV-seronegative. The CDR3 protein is CSVEQLMNTEAFF. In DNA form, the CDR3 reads TGCAGCGTTGAACAACTCATGAACACTGAAGCTTTCTTT. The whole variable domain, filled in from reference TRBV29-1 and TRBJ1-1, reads SAVISQKPSRDICQRGTSLTIQCQVDSQVTMMFWYRQQPGQSLTLIATANQGSEATYESGFVIDKFPISRPNLTFSTLTVSNMSPEDSSIYLCSVEQLMNTEAFFGQGTRLTVV.